These 11 T cell receptor beta chains were sequenced from one sample in a study of T cell clones after liver transplantation. TCRdb's table, derived via immunoSEQ multiplex PCR, lists solely in-frame clones and lacks some. The sample yields approximately 68,000 clones, about 80% seen once. The material sequenced was CD4+ T cells from blood, taken before liver transplant. These receptors came from a human donor who received a liver transplant.

The V and J genes are TRBV19 and TRBJ1-1, with 7 nucleotides matching TRBD1. Germline V gene sequence: CDR1 LNHDA, CDR2 SQIVND (reference sequence). V shed 7 bases, J shed 8 bases, and the junction held 13 bases outside the gene matches. This CDR3 is 14 amino acids long. CDR3 amino acids: CASTPVQGVREAFF. The CDR3 nucleotides are TGTGCCAGTACCCCGGTCCAGGGGGTCCGAGAAGCTTTCTTT. Using reference TRBV19 and TRBJ1-1 for the parts outside the CDR3, the full variable domain is DGGITQSPKYLFRKEGQNVTLSCEQNLNHDAMYWYRQDPGQGLRLIYYSQIVNDFQKGDIAEGYSVSREKKESFPLTVTSAQKNPTAFYLCASTPVQGVREAFFGQGTRLTVV.

The rearrangement uses TRBV6-5 and TRBJ2-7; 9 bases fit TRBD2. The CDR3 runs to 14 residues. Per germline, CDR1 MNHEY and CDR2 SVGAGI. V shed 3 bases and J 3 bases; nucleotides not matched to a gene: 3. This chain's CDR3 is CASSYLAGNYEQYF. For the CDR3, the DNA is TGTGCCAGCAGTTATCTAGCGGGAAACTACGAGCAGTACTTC.

The rearrangement links TRBV2 to TRBJ2-2, with 8 bases that match TRBD1. Germline CDR1 SNHLY, CDR2 FYNNEI. Trimming removed 6 bases from V and 5 bases from J; junction bases left unmatched: 5. This CDR3 region has 14 residues. The DNA for the CDR3 is TGTGCCAGCAGCCAGGGGGCGCGGACCGGGGAGCTGTTTTTT. Translated, it gives CASSQGARTGELFF. The whole variable domain, filled in from reference TRBV2 and TRBJ2-2, reads EPEVTQTPSHQVTQMGQEVILRCVPISNHLYFYWYRQILGQKVEFLVSFYNNEISEKSEIFDDQFSVERPDGSNFTLKIRSTKLEDSAMYFCASSQGARTGELFFGEGSRLTVL.

This chain connects TRBV9 to TRBJ2-4; 8 positions match TRBD1. The CDR3 loop spans 18 amino acids. CDR1 SGDLS and CDR2 YYNGEE come from the germline V gene. The V segment lost 0 bases and the J segment 0 bases; nucleotides outside the gene matches: 8. The CDR3 DNA reads as TGTGCCAGCAGCGTAGGAAATAGACAGGGGCTAGCCAAAAACATTCAGTACTTC. Its translation is CASSVGNRQGLAKNIQYF.

The rearrangement joins TRBV7-2 to TRBJ1-5, with TRBD1 matching over 8 bases. CDR3 length: 14 residues. V lost 4 bases and J lost 4; bases outside the gene matches: 3. Germline assignment: CDR1 SGHTA and CDR2 FQGNSA. CDR3 region: CASSSQGANQPQHF. The DNA of the CDR3 is TGTGCCAGCAGCTCCCAGGGGGCAAATCAGCCCCAGCATTTT.

For the CDR3, the DNA is TGTGCCAGCAGCTTAGGGACGGGCAGCTATGGCTACACCTTC. Translating it yields CASSLGTGSYGYTF. J is TRBJ1-2 and V is TRBV11-2; unclear D gene. Germline V lookup: CDR1 SGHAT, CDR2 FQNNGV. Trimming took off 1 base at V and 4 bases at J, with 10 bases between the two ends. This CDR3 region has 14 residues. Looking up the rest from reference TRBV11-2 and TRBJ1-2 gives the full variable domain: EAGVAQSPRYKIIEKRQSVAFWCNPISGHATLYWYQQILGQGPKLLIQFQNNGVVDDSQLPKDRFSAERLKGVDSTLKIQPAKLEDSAVYLCASSLGTGSYGYTFGSGTRLTVV.

This sequence joins TRBV2 and TRBJ1-1, with D unresolved. Trimming shortened V by 8 bases and J by 5 bases, and 18 bases separated the two germline ends. The CDR3 loop spans 14 amino acids. Germline CDR1 is SNHLY and CDR2 is FYNNEI. This CDR3 is CASSGPVRVTEAFF. The CDR3 nucleotides are TGTGCCAGCTCTGGACCCGTCCGGGTTACTGAAGCTTTCTTT.

Remarks on this clone: Distinct nucleotide sequences in the sample also encode this CDR3. The chain has TRBV5-6 and TRBJ1-2; D not resolved. The V gene's germline CDR1 is SGHDT and CDR2 YYEEEE. The V end lost 2 bases, the J end lost 8 bases, and 13 bases lay between the germline ends. The CDR3 has 13 residues. The CDR3 bases are TGTGCCAGCAGCTTTGGCACCGTGGACGGCTACACCTTC. Translation gives CASSFGTVDGYTF. Full variable domain (missing parts from reference TRBV5-6 and TRBJ1-2): DAGVTQSPTHLIKTRGQQVTLRCSPKSGHDTVSWYQQALGQGPQFIFQYYEEEERQRGNFPDRFSGHQFPNYSSELNVNALLLGDSALYLCASSFGTVDGYTFGSGTRLTVV.

The chain is built from TRBV6-4 and TRBJ1-2, with a weak D call TRBD1 (5 bases). V was pared by 5 bases and J by 5 bases, with 15 bases between. Germline V CDR1 and CDR2: MRHNA, SNTAGT. The CDR3 extends over 14 amino acids. CDR3 in amino acids: CASSPGPAPYGYTF. In DNA, the CDR3 is TGTGCCAGCAGTCCGGGACCGGCTCCTTATGGCTACACCTTC.

CDR3 protein: CASSGGRDTEAFF. The CDR3 DNA reads as TGTGCCTCCTCAGGGGGAAGGGACACTGAAGCTTTCTTT. The rearrangement uses TRBV30 and TRBJ1-1; 7 nucleotides match TRBD1. The CDR3 sequence is 13 residues long. The germline V gene has CDR1 GTSNPN and CDR2 SVGIG (reference sequence). V lost 7 bases and J lost 3; bases outside the gene matches: 8.

The rearrangement uses TRBV6-1 and TRBJ2-2, with D perhaps being TRBD1 or TRBD2 (5 bases each). Germline-derived CDR1 and CDR2 are MNHNS and SASEGT. The CDR3 consists of 15 residues. Trimming left V 5 bases short and J 4 bases short, with 14 bases between. The CDR3: CASSPGTSGTGELFF. The CDR3 nucleotides read TGTGCCAGCAGTCCAGGGACCTCGGGCACCGGGGAGCTGTTTTTT.